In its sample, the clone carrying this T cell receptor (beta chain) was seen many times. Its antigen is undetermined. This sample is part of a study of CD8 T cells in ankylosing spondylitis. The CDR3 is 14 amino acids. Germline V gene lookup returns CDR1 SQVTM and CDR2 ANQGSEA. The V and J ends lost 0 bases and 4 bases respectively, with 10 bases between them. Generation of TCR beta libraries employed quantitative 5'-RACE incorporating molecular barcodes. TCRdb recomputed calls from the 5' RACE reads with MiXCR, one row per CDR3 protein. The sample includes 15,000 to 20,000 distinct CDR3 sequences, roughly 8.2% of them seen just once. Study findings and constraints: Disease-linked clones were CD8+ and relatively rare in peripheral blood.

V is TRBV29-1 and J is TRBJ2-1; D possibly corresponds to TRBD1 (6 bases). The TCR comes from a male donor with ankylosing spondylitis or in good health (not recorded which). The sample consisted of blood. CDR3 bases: TGCAGCGTTGAAGATCTACAGGGATACAATGAGCAGTTCTTC. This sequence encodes CSVEDLQGYNEQFF.